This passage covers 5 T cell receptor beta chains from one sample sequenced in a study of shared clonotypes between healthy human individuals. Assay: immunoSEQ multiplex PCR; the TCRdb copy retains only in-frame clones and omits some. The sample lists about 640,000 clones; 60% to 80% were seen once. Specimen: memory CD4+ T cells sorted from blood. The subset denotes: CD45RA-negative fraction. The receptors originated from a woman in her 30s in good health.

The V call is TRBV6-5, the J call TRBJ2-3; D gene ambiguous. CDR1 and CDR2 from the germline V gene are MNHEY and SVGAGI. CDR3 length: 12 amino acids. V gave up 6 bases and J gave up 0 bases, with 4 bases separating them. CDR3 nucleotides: TGTGCCAGCAGGGACAGCACAGATACGCAGTATTTT. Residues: CASRDSTDTQYF.

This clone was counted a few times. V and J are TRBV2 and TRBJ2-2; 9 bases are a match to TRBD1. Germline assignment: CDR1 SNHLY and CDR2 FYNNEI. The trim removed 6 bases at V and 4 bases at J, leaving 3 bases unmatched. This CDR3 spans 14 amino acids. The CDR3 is CASRGQGFTGELFF. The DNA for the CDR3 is TGTGCCAGCAGGGGACAGGGTTTCACCGGGGAGCTGTTTTTT.

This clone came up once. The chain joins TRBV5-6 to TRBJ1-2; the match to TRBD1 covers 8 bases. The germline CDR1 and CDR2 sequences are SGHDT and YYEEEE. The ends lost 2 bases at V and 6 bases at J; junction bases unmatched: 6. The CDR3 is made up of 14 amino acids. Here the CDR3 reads CASSFVVTGDGYTF. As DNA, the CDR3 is TGTGCCAGCAGCTTCGTAGTGACAGGGGATGGCTACACCTTC.

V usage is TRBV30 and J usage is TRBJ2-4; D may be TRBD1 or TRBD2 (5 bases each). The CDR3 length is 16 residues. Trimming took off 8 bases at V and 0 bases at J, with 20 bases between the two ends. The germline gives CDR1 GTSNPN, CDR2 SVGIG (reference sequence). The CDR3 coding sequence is TGTGCCGGGACGCCTAGATCATCGCTAGCCAAAAACATTCAGTACTTC. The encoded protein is CAGTPRSSLAKNIQYF.

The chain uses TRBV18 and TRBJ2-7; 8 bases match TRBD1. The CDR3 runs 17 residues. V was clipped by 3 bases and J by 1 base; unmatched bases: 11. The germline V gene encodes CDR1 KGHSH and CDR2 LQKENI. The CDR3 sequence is CASSPLGAGGRSYEQYF. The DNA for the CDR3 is TGTGCCAGCTCACCCTTGGGGGCAGGGGGCAGGTCCTACGAGCAGTACTTC. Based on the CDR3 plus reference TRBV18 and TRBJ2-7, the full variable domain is NAGVMQNPRHLVRRRGQEARLRCSPMKGHSHVYWYRQLPEEGLKFMVYLQKENIIDESGMPKERFSAEFPKEGPSILRIQQVVRGDSAAYFCASSPLGAGGRSYEQYFGPGTRLTVT.